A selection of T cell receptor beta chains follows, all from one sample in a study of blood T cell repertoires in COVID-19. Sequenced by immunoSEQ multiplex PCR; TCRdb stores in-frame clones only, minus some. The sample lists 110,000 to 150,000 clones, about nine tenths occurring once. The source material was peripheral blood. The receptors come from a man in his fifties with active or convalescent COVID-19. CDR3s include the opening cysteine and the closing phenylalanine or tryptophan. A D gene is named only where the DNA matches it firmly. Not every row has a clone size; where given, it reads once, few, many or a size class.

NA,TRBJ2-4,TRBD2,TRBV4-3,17,TGCGCCAGCAGCCAAGGATCTAGCGGGTGGTCCAAAAACATTCAGTACTTC,CASSQGSSGWSKNIQYF
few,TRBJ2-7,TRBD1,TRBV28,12,TGTGCCAGCCATGACAGGGCGTACGAGCAGTACTTC,CASHDRAYEQYF
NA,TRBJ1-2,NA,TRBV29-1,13,TGCAGCGTTAAACAGGGTTCTCCCTATGGCTACACCTTC,CSVKQGSPYGYTF
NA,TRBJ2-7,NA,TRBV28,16,TGTGCCAGCAGTTTATGGGGCGGGGATGTGGCCTACGAGCAGTACTTC,CASSLWGGDVAYEQYF
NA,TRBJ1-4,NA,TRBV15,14,TGTGCCACCAGGGTCGTGCTTAGATGGGAAAAACTGTTTTTT,CATRVVLRWEKLFF
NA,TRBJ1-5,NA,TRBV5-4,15,TGTGCCAGCAGCACAGGGAACTCTCCTGATCAGCCCCAGCATTTT,CASSTGNSPDQPQHF
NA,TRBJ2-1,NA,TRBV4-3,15,TGCGCCAGCAGCCAATCCAGGGGGGCCTACAATGAGCAGTTCTTC,CASSQSRGAYNEQFF
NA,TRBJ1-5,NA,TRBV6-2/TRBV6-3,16,TGTGCCAGCAGTTACGGGGGGACGGGGACCAATCAGCCCCAGCATTTT,CASSYGGTGTNQPQHF
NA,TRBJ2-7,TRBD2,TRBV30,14,TGTGCCTGGAGTCGAGGGAGGACTAGCACCGAGCAGTACTTC,CAWSRGRTSTEQYF
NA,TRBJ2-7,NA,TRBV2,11,TGTGCCAGCAGTGTCCACTACGAGCAGTACTTC,CASSVHYEQYF
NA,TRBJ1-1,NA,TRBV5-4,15,TGTGCCAGCAGCTTAGTTACAGGGACCAACACTGAAGCTTTCTTT,CASSLVTGTNTEAFF
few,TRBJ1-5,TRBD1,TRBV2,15,TGTGCCAGCAGTCTGACAGGGGGCGATATGCAGCCCCAGCATTTT,CASSLTGGDMQPQHF